Listed below are T cell receptor beta chains from one sample, sequenced in a study of blood T cell repertoires in COVID-19. Sequencing was performed with immunoSEQ multiplex PCR; in TCRdb, only in-frame clones are kept and a portion is missing. The sample includes about 54,000 clones, less than 95% of them seen just once. Material: peripheral blood. These receptors originate from a woman in her 40s with active COVID-19. The CDR3 runs from the conserved cysteine through the conserved F or W. The D gene is left open where the match is weak. The size entry is marked missing in some rows and otherwise reads once, few, many or a size class.

>TRBV7-2|once|TRBD1|TRBJ2-3
TGTGCCAGCAGCTTAGCGGACAGGCTCACAGATACGCAGTATTTT
CASSLADRLTDTQYF
>TRBV7-9|.|TRBD2|TRBJ2-1
TGTGCCAGCAGCTCTCTAGCCCGGACTAGGCCCCGTTTGAATGAGCAGTTCTTC
CASSSLARTRPRLNEQFF
>TRBV6-5|.|.|TRBJ2-7
TGTGCCAGCACTACCGACAGGCCGAACTACGAGCAGTACTTC
CASTTDRPNYEQYF
>TRBV2|.|TRBD1|TRBJ2-7
TGTGCCAGCAGGGGGACAGCAACCTACGAGCAGTACTTC
CASRGTATYEQYF
>TRBV6-5|.|.|TRBJ1-1
TGTGCCAGCAGTTCGGGTGGGAGACCCATGAACACTGAAGCTTTCTTT
CASSSGGRPMNTEAFF
>TRBV18|.|.|TRBJ1-1
TGTGCCAGCTCACAGGACCCGACGGGGGAAGCTTTCTTT
CASSQDPTGEAFF
>TRBV27|.|TRBD2|TRBJ2-3
TGTGCCAGCAGTTTCCCCCCACTAGCGGGGGGCACAGATACGCAGTATTTT
CASSFPPLAGGTDTQYF
>TRBV2|.|TRBD2|TRBJ2-7
TGTGCCACCCAGGGTAGCGGGGCACACGAGCAGTACTTC
CATQGSGAHEQYF
>TRBV5-8|.|TRBD1|TRBJ1-6
TGTGCCAGCTACAACAGGGGCCTTAATTCACCCCTCCACTTT
CASYNRGLNSPLHF
>TRBV6-2/TRBV6-3|.|TRBD1|TRBJ2-3
TGTGCCAGCAGTGGACAGGGCGGCACAGATACGCAGTATTTT
CASSGQGGTDTQYF